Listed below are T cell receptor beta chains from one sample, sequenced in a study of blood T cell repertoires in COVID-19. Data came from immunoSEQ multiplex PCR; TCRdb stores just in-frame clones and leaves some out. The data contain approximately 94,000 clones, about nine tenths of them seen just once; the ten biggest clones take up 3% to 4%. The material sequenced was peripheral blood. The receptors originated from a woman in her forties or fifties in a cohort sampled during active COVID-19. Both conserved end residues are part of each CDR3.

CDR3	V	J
CASSLRAGGSPYNEQFF	TRBV27	TRBJ2-1
CASSTPGLGQETQYF	TRBV27	TRBJ2-5
CAWSPGQGVPTIYF	TRBV30	TRBJ1-3
CASSLKGISYEQYF	TRBV5-6	TRBJ2-7
CASSLGVYEQFF	TRBV7-9	TRBJ2-1
CASSQMTDSTDTQYF	TRBV5-1	TRBJ2-3
CASSRKGGLAVANTGELFF	TRBV6-6	TRBJ2-2
CASSRGLALSSYEQYF	TRBV3-1/TRBV3-2	TRBJ2-7
CASSLLAGGPGGELFF	TRBV7-3	TRBJ2-2
CASSLNAGGPPDTQYF	TRBV7-3	TRBJ2-3
CASSVQGLAGAHEQFF	TRBV6-1	TRBJ2-1
CTSSRDGTPDNEQFF	TRBV1	TRBJ2-1
CASSLVGTVDSPLHF	TRBV11-2	TRBJ1-6
CASSDPAKNIQYF	TRBV10-2	TRBJ2-4
CASSIGQGGGYTF	TRBV19	TRBJ1-2
CASSFPGASDEQYF	TRBV5-4	TRBJ2-7
CASSLTLSADTQYF	TRBV7-9	TRBJ2-3
CASSFAPGQGSYEQYF	TRBV7-9	TRBJ2-7
CASSSRGFSGDYEQYF	TRBV5-1	TRBJ2-7
CASSFEGRGYNEQFF	TRBV13	TRBJ2-1
CASSDIRGGELFF	TRBV2	TRBJ2-2
CASSDMEGNTQYF	TRBV6-4	TRBJ2-3
CASSHPVGGNEKLFF	TRBV6-5	TRBJ1-4
CASSPPDSPGYGYTF	TRBV18	TRBJ1-2
CASSPQHQNTEAFF	TRBV3-1/TRBV3-2	TRBJ1-1
CASSHSGSGETQYF	TRBV3-1/TRBV3-2	TRBJ2-5
CSVGRAGEAADTQYF	TRBV29-1	TRBJ2-3
CASSLTGGDTGANVLTF	TRBV11-3	TRBJ2-6
CASSSAGTTEAFF	TRBV12-3/TRBV12-4	TRBJ1-1
CASAPGGLLNEQYF	TRBV19	TRBJ2-7
CASSIWVSGPLFF	TRBV19	TRBJ2-2
CASSYGGGGNTEAFF	TRBV6-5	TRBJ1-1
CATSRSQETQYF	TRBV15	TRBJ2-5
CASSQGGVLKYEQYF	TRBV3-1/TRBV3-2	TRBJ2-7
CASRGLAGQETQYF	TRBV6-5	TRBJ2-5
CASSLVLGEPGDEQFF	TRBV13	TRBJ2-1
CASSSSRDRGNEQFF	TRBV11-2	TRBJ2-1
CASSPYPDRGETQYF	TRBV4-1	TRBJ2-5
CASSAGLAPYNEQFF	TRBV9	TRBJ2-1
CASSQVEGGDYGYTF	TRBV4-1	TRBJ1-2
CASSVAPGQGDEKLFF	TRBV9	TRBJ1-4
CASSERPDYTQYF	TRBV27	TRBJ2-3
CASSLDSTPGSYEKLFF	TRBV7-9	TRBJ1-4
CASSPRGLQDDIQYF	TRBV4-1	TRBJ2-4
CASSQVGGGPYYEQYF	TRBV4-2	TRBJ2-7
CASSPLSSGANVLTF	TRBV19	TRBJ2-6
CASSPDGAGSYEQYF	TRBV7-3	TRBJ2-7
CAIRLGLRSRETQYF	TRBV10-3	TRBJ2-5
CASSQDWSSGTSSSYNEQFF	TRBV3-1/TRBV3-2	TRBJ2-1
CASSALRQGATRGALHF	TRBV9	TRBJ1-6
CASNPTGFDYGYTF	TRBV2	TRBJ1-2
CSVGMGQTTDTQYF	TRBV29-1	TRBJ2-3
CASSQTFVRGRRGNTIYF	TRBV4-1	TRBJ1-3
CASSQDKRSQETQYF	TRBV4-1	TRBJ2-5
CASSFSQGGSEKLFF	TRBV11-2	TRBJ1-4